One TCR beta chain is described in this entry. Its antigen is unidentified. The repertoire was sequenced with immunoSEQ multiplex PCR; TCRdb's copy has only in-frame clones and lacks some. The sample holds 55,000 to 75,000 clones, around four fifths seen once. Trimming removed 5 bases from V and 4 bases from J, with 9 bases in between. The CDR3 is 13 amino acids. The germline CDR1 and CDR2 sequences are SGHVS and FQNEAQ. Blood sampling was done at baseline, cycle 4 day 1, and cycle 7 day 1. These data belong to a study of OX40 agonist ivuxolimab in advanced cancers. Findings and caveats of the study: Both CD4+ and CD8+ T cell populations in blood had undergone clonal expansion by week 6 at 0.1 to 3.0 mg/kg.

The receptor was isolated from an adult with an advanced solid tumor such as melanoma, head and neck, liver or kidney cancer. This material consisted of CD4+ or CD8+ T cells sorted from blood, taken in a trial of the OX40 agonist ivuxolimab. V is TRBV7-8 and J is TRBJ2-1; D gene unclear. DNA for the CDR3: TGTGCCAGCAGCACTACCTTGTACAATGAGCAGTTCTTC. This gives the protein CASSTTLYNEQFF.